The 25 T cell receptor beta chains listed next were all sequenced from one sample in a study. TCRdb used MiXCR to reprocess the RT-PCR reads, holding one entry per CDR3 protein. Among almost 700,000 distinct CDR3 sequences listed, more than 13% were seen once. Source material: memory CD4+ T cells from blood. These receptors were taken from a female donor in good health, serving as a healthy control.

The chain links TRBV9 to TRBJ1-1; D remains unclear. This CDR3 contains 13 residues. V lost 5 bases and J lost 0, with 8 bases in between. The germline gives CDR1 SGDLS, CDR2 YYNGEE. Here the CDR3 DNA reads TGTGCCAGCAGTATTGAGGTGAACACTGAAGCTTTCTTT. Translated, it gives CASSIEVNTEAFF.

The chain is built from TRBV2 and TRBJ1-6, with D hard to call. The CDR3 length is 14 residues. Germline CDR1 reads SNHLY; CDR2 reads FYNNEI. Trimming took off 6 bases at V and 8 bases at J, with 14 bases between the two ends. This CDR3 is CASSPGSADSPLHF. CDR3 sequence (DNA): TGTGCCAGCAGCCCCGGGTCGGCGGATTCACCCCTCCACTTT.

This clonotype was seen repeatedly, ten times or more. V gene TRBV7-9 combines with J gene TRBJ2-2; no clear D gene. This CDR3 comprises 12 residues. Trimming took 3 bases from V and 4 from J, leaving 3 bases between them. CDR1 is SEHNR, CDR2 FQNEAQ, per germline (reference sequence). CDR3 residues: CASSLATGELFF. In DNA form, the CDR3 reads TGTGCCAGCAGCTTGGCCACCGGGGAGCTGTTTTTT. The variable domain in full, with the rest retrieved from reference TRBV7-9 and TRBJ2-2, is DTGVSQNPRHKITKRGQNVTFRCDPISEHNRLYWYRQTLGQGPEFLTYFQNEAQLEKSRLLSDRFSAERPKGSFSTLEIQRTEQGDSAMYLCASSLATGELFFGEGSRLTVL.

This clonotype was counted ten times or more. The rearrangement links TRBV29-1 to TRBJ1-1, with D hard to call. The CDR3 has 11 amino acids. Trimming removed 4 bases from V and 7 bases from J, with 10 bases in between. Germline CDR1 reads SQVTM; CDR2 reads ANQGSEA. The CDR3 region is CSVGLGGEAFF. CDR3 nucleotide sequence: TGCAGCGTTGGCCTTGGAGGTGAAGCTTTCTTT.

V usage is TRBV7-8 and J usage is TRBJ2-6; D unclear. The CDR3 covers 18 residues. Germline V CDR1 and CDR2: SGHVS, FQNEAQ. V was clipped by 7 bases and J by 2 bases, with 21 bases between them. CDR3 coding DNA: TGTGCCAGCACCCAGCTTGGCGCGGTCTTGACTGGGGCCAACGTCCTGACTTTC. Translating it yields CASTQLGAVLTGANVLTF.

Details on this clonotype: The germline gene is not matched at one end of the junction; a read error may be the cause. The rearrangement uses TRBV20-1 and TRBJ2-5; possible D gene TRBD1, 5 bases. CDR3 length: 14 residues. CDR1 and CDR2 from the germline V gene are DFQATT and SNEGSKA (reference sequence). DNA for the CDR3: TGCGGTGCTAGATCCAGGGCTTTCGGAGAGACCCAGTACTTC. Translated, it gives CGARSRAFGETQYF.

The chain couples TRBV10-3 to TRBJ1-2; D might be TRBD1 (6 bases). Germline V gives CDR1 ENHRY, CDR2 SYGVKD. The CDR3 extends over 16 amino acids. Trimming removed 7 bases from V and 5 bases from J, with 23 bases in between. In DNA, the CDR3 is TGTGCCATCAACACGCCCCAGGGGAAGAGCGTTTATGGCTACACCTTC. It specifies CAINTPQGKSVYGYTF.

This clonotype showed up many times. The rearrangement joins TRBV9 to TRBJ2-1; D is unclear. The ends were cut back, 3 bases at V and 5 bases at J, with 18 bases in the middle. Germline CDR1 and CDR2: SGDLS and YYNGEE. The CDR3 has 16 residues. In DNA form, the CDR3 reads TGTGCCAGCAGCGAACAGCCAGAATTACTTCACAATGAGCAGTTCTTC. Its translation is CASSEQPELLHNEQFF.

This clonotype has at least ten counts. This chain joins TRBV20-1 and TRBJ2-3, with 8 bases that match TRBD1. Looked up from germline, CDR1 is DFQATT and CDR2 is SNEGSKA (reference sequence). The CDR3 runs 17 residues. V trimming: 0 bases; J trimming: 4 bases; junction bases outside the gene matches: 12. The CDR3 DNA is TGCAGTGCTAGAGATCCGGGGGCAGGGGGCGACCCAGATACGCAGTATTTT. Its protein is CSARDPGAGGDPDTQYF.

This rearrangement joins TRBV7-2 to TRBJ1-5; 9 positions agree with TRBD1. V shed 1 base and J 11 bases; nucleotides not matched to a gene: 15. The CDR3 spans 17 residues. CDR1 is SGHTA, CDR2 FQGNSA, per germline. The CDR3 protein is CASSLEGSDRGTWAQHF. As DNA, the CDR3 is TGTGCCAGCAGCTTAGAAGGGTCGGACAGGGGAACCTGGGCCCAGCATTTT.

This clonotype was observed at least ten times. The V call is TRBV15, the J call TRBJ1-3; no clear D. There are 14 residues in the CDR3. V lost 0 bases, J lost 4 bases, and 7 bases lay in between. Germline V lookup: CDR1 LNHNV, CDR2 YYDKDF (reference sequence). The CDR3 DNA sequence: TGTGCCACCAGCAGAGATGTCCAAGGAAACACCATATATTTT. Translated, it gives CATSRDVQGNTIYF.

This clonotype occurred a few times. J is TRBJ1-1 and V is TRBV7-9, with 7 bases fitting TRBD1. CDR1 is SEHNR and CDR2 is FQNEAQ in the germline V gene (reference sequence). CDR3 length equals 12 residues. J gave up 6 bases and V 5 bases, and 3 bases lay outside the gene matches. DNA of the CDR3: TGTGCCAGCAGCCCCGACAGGGCTGAAGCTTTCTTT. Translated: CASSPDRAEAFF.

There are a few counts of this clonotype. The rearrangement uses TRBV24-1 and TRBJ2-5, with 9 bases matching TRBD1. This CDR3 spans 15 amino acids. CDR1 is KGHDR and CDR2 is SFDVKD in the germline V gene. The trim removed 7 bases at V and 4 bases at J, leaving 9 bases unmatched. This CDR3 is CATSSAQGAGETQYF. CDR3 DNA: TGTGCCACCAGCTCAGCACAGGGGGCAGGAGAGACCCAGTACTTC.

The V gene is TRBV6-1, the J gene TRBJ1-5, with TRBD1 identical over 8 bases. The germline CDR1 and CDR2 sequences are MNHNS and SASEGT. CDR3 length equals 14 residues. V shed 8 bases, J shed 5 bases, and the junction held 8 bases outside the gene matches. This CDR3 is CASHGQGGHQPQHF. The CDR3 nucleotides read TGTGCCAGCCATGGACAGGGAGGCCATCAGCCCCAGCATTTT.

As for this clonotype: A much larger clone differs from this one at a single base, so this may be a read error. This sequence joins TRBV29-1 and TRBJ1-2; no firm D call. Trimming left V 6 bases short and J 0 bases short, with 11 bases between. The CDR3 consists of 13 residues. Germline CDR1 and CDR2: SQVTM and ANQGSEA. The CDR3 DNA reads as TGCAGCGTAGGCCCCGCAGCTAACTATGGCTACACCTTC. Translation gives CSVGPAANYGYTF.

This clonotype was counted a few times. V and J are TRBV2 and TRBJ2-2; D remains unclear. Germline CDR1 is SNHLY and CDR2 is FYNNEI. The CDR3 contains 15 residues. Trimming removed 1 base at V and 0 bases at J, with 6 bases between. The CDR3 loop reads CASSEVHANTGELFF. DNA for the CDR3: TGTGCCAGCAGTGAAGTACACGCGAACACCGGGGAGCTGTTTTTT.

This clonotype was seen more than once but under ten times. The chain uses TRBV11-2 and TRBJ2-5, with D perhaps matching TRBD1 (6 bases). The V gene lost 6 bases and the J gene lost 9 bases, with 20 bases spanning the gap. This CDR3 is 14 amino acids long. CDR1 is SGHAT, CDR2 FQNNGV, per germline. In DNA form, the CDR3 reads TGTGCCAGCAGAAACACGAGCACAGGGTGGTCCCAGTACTTC. Translated, it gives CASRNTSTGWSQYF.

In this sample, this clonotype turned up a few times. J is TRBJ1-1 and V is TRBV12-3 or TRBV12-4; D perhaps matches TRBD1 (5 bases). CDR3 size: 13 residues. V was cut by 6 bases and J by 7 bases, with 15 bases left in between. The CDR3: CASSIRQTDEAFF. As DNA, the CDR3 is TGTGCCAGCAGCATTAGACAGACGGATGAAGCTTTCTTT.

The chain couples TRBV19 to TRBJ1-5; tentative D call: TRBD1 (6 bases). CDR1 and CDR2 from the germline V gene are LNHDA and SQIVND (reference sequence). V lost 4 bases, J lost 0 bases, and 10 bases lay in between. CDR3 size: 15 residues. CDR3 nucleotide sequence: TGTGCCAGTAGTAGGGGGCTCAGTAGCAATCAGCCCCAGCATTTT. Amino acids: CASSRGLSSNQPQHF.

This clonotype was seen repeatedly, ten times or more. The chain couples TRBV7-2 to TRBJ2-3; a possible D gene is TRBD2 (6 bases). This CDR3 spans 13 amino acids. Germline CDR1 SGHTA, CDR2 FQGNSA. V was shortened by 5 bases and J by 7 bases, with 13 bases between the two germline ends. The CDR3 coding sequence is TGTGCCAGCAGCACCTATAGCGGAAATACGCAGTATTTT. Its translation: CASSTYSGNTQYF.

V and J are TRBV6-5 and TRBJ1-1; no firm D call. V lost 9 bases to trimming and J lost 2 bases, with 13 bases between them. Germline V CDR1 and CDR2: MNHEY, SVGAGI. The CDR3 runs 13 residues. CDR3 in DNA: TGTGCCAGTTGGACCGCGCCTAACACTGAAGCTTTCTTT. Translated: CASWTAPNTEAFF.

This chain joins TRBV7-2 and TRBJ2-5; D call uncertain. Germline assignment: CDR1 SGHTA and CDR2 FQGNSA. This CDR3 region has 13 residues. V dropped 0 bases and J dropped 5 bases, with 7 bases sitting between them. The CDR3 coding sequence is TGTGCCAGCAGCTTAGCCCGATATGAGACCCAGTACTTC. Its protein is CASSLARYETQYF.

J is TRBJ1-6 and V is TRBV20-1, with a tentative D call TRBD1 (6 bases). Per germline, CDR1 DFQATT and CDR2 SNEGSKA (reference sequence). V was pared by 5 bases and J by 10 bases, with 21 bases between. CDR3 length: 15 residues. CDR3 protein: CSAHRAAGLGSPLHF. The CDR3 DNA reads TGCAGTGCTCACAGGGCGGCCGGGTTGGGCTCACCCCTCCACTTT.

The V and J genes are TRBV19 and TRBJ2-5; 10 bases align to TRBD1. CDR1 is LNHDA, CDR2 SQIVND, per germline (reference sequence). The V segment lost 4 bases and the J segment 3 bases; nucleotides outside the gene matches: 5. This CDR3 contains 15 residues. CDR3 sequence: CASSSRDRGEETQYF. CDR3 nucleotide sequence: TGTGCCAGTAGTAGCCGGGACAGGGGCGAAGAGACCCAGTACTTC.

This rearrangement joins TRBV19 to TRBJ2-1, with 9 positions matching TRBD1. The CDR3 has 12 amino acids. Germline values: CDR1 LNHDA, CDR2 SQIVND (reference sequence). V lost 8 bases to trimming and J lost 8 bases; unmatched junction nucleotides: 4. In DNA, the CDR3 is TGTGCCAGTGGGGACAGGGACCATGAGCAGTTCTTC. Its translation: CASGDRDHEQFF.